Sequencing of this T cell receptor (beta chain) was carried out in a study of blood T cell repertoires in COVID-19. Method: immunoSEQ multiplex PCR; TCRdb's copy keeps in-frame clones and lacks some. The table shows under 200,000 clones, with around 84% occurring only once. The CDR3 loop spans 15 amino acids. The germline gives CDR1 SGHTA, CDR2 FQGTGA. Trimming took 5 bases from V and 13 from J; bases not matched to a gene: 10. The source material was peripheral blood. This sequence originates from a man aged 55 to 69 with COVID-19, enrolled during active disease. V and J are TRBV7-3 and TRBJ2-1; 14 nucleotides line up with TRBD2. The CDR3 DNA reads TGTGCCAGCAGCGCCGGGACTAGCGGGAGTCTTAATCAGTTCTTC. This encodes CASSAGTSGSLNQFF.